The 25 T cell receptor beta chains below come from one sample, sequenced in a study of preoperative IRX-2 immunotherapy in early breast cancer. Treatment: preoperative locoregional IRX-2 cytokine immunotherapy. Clones were read by immunoSEQ multiplex PCR, and TCRdb kept only the in-frame ones, dropping some. The sample yields roughly 99,000 clones, roughly 89% seen once. Here the sequenced sample was tumor tissue, taken after IRX-2 immunotherapy. These receptors were obtained from a human donor with breast cancer.

The CDR3, as DNA: TGTGCCAGCTCACCAACAGGGGCCAGCGAAAAACTGTTTTTT. It is translated as CASSPTGASEKLFF. This rearrangement joins TRBV18 to TRBJ1-4, with TRBD1 matching over 7 bases. CDR1 is KGHSH, CDR2 LQKENI, per germline. V shed 2 bases, J shed 8 bases, and the junction held 5 bases outside the gene matches. The CDR3 runs 14 residues.

The chain uses TRBV5-1 and TRBJ2-5; TRBD1 or TRBD2 may be the D gene (5 bases each). In germline, CDR1 is SGHRS, CDR2 YFSETQ. The CDR3 has 16 amino acids. The ends were cut back, 4 bases at V and 2 bases at J, with 18 bases in the middle. The CDR3 here is CASSDVTRGRQETQYF. The CDR3 DNA is TGCGCCAGCAGCGATGTAACGAGGGGCCGTCAAGAGACCCAGTACTTC.

This clone was counted between two and nine times. The chain combines TRBV6-8 with TRBJ1-4, with TRBD1 as a possible D gene (6 bases). V lost 5 bases, J lost 8 bases, and 12 bases lay in between. There are 13 residues in the CDR3. Germline loops: CDR1 MNHGY, CDR2 SAAAGT. The CDR3 DNA sequence: TGTGCCAGCAGTGGCCGGGGGCGGGAAAAACTGTTTTTT. Translated: CASSGRGREKLFF.

V gene TRBV18 combines with J gene TRBJ2-1, with TRBD2 matching 7 bases. V lost 0 bases and J lost 8; bases outside the gene matches: 4. Germline CDR1 reads KGHSH; CDR2 reads LQKENI. The CDR3 has 14 amino acids. The CDR3 loop reads CASSPPVSGDEQFF. CDR3 bases: TGTGCCAGCTCACCACCGGTAAGCGGGGATGAGCAGTTCTTC. The variable domain in full, completed from reference TRBV18 and TRBJ2-1, reads NAGVMQNPRHLVRRRGQEARLRCSPMKGHSHVYWYRQLPEEGLKFMVYLQKENIIDESGMPKERFSAEFPKEGPSILRIQQVVRGDSAAYFCASSPPVSGDEQFFGPGTRLTVL.

This clone was seen just once. V and J are TRBV28 and TRBJ1-5; D is uncertain. From germline, CDR1 is MDHEN and CDR2 SYDVKM. The CDR3 extends over 14 amino acids. V lost 6 bases and J 2 bases, leaving 11 bases between the germline ends. The CDR3 loop is CASSLTMGNQPQHF. The CDR3 coding sequence is TGTGCCAGCAGCCTTACCATGGGCAATCAGCCCCAGCATTTT. The whole variable domain, remainder taken from reference TRBV28 and TRBJ1-5, is DVKVTQSSRYLVKRTGEKVFLECVQDMDHENMFWYRQDPGLGLRLIYFSYDVKMKEKGDIPEGYSVSREKKERFSLILESASTNQTSMYLCASSLTMGNQPQHFGDGTRLSIL.

This clone showed up just once. Since the CDR3 does not end with the conserved phenylalanine or tryptophan, this likely comes from a read error. The DNA is left out, because the CDR3 cannot be placed on it with certainty; the CDR3 is given as TCRdb lists it. The chain recombines TRBV19 with TRBJ2-7; the tabulated D call, TRBD2, remains unverified against the DNA. The germline V gene has CDR1 LNHDA and CDR2 SQIVND (reference sequence). From its first to its last residue, the CDR3 has 15 amino acids. This CDR3 reads CASSPTGTLNYEQYX.

This clone was counted a single time. The V and J genes are TRBV28 and TRBJ2-2; possible D gene TRBD2, 5 bases. Germline V gene lookup returns CDR1 MDHEN and CDR2 SYDVKM. This CDR3 has 14 residues. The V end lost 6 bases, the J end lost 4 bases, and 12 bases lay between the germline ends. The CDR3 nucleotides read TGTGCCAGCAGCTTTAGAGGGCTCACCGGGGAGCTGTTTTTT. Amino acids: CASSFRGLTGELFF.

This chain joins TRBV11-3 and TRBJ2-1; 8 bases line up with TRBD1. Germline-derived CDR1 and CDR2 are SGHNT and YENEEA. The ends lost 2 bases at V and 6 bases at J; junction bases unmatched: 3. CDR3 length: 14 amino acids. DNA for the CDR3: TGTGCCAGCAGCTTACGGACAGGGTTCAATGAGCAGTTCTTC. This translates into CASSLRTGFNEQFF.

J is TRBJ2-7 and V is TRBV22-1. TRBV22-1 is annotated as a pseudogene. The CDR3 totals 13 residues. The CDR3 DNA follows: TGTGCCAGCAGGGGGGGTCCCTCCTACGAGCAGTACTTC. Amino acids: CASRGGPSYEQYF.

The J gene is TRBJ2-7, the V gene TRBV29-1; TRBD1 matches at 10 bases. CDR3 length: 14 amino acids. Germline CDR1 is SQVTM and CDR2 is ANQGSEA. Trimming cost V 5 bases and J 3 bases; bases outside gene matches: 7. CDR3 residues: CSVSGTGVSYEQYF. The CDR3 DNA reads as TGCAGCGTTTCAGGGACAGGGGTGAGCTACGAGCAGTACTTC.

V and J are TRBV5-1 and TRBJ2-2; TRBD2 agrees at 15 bases. CDR1 and CDR2 from the germline V gene are SGHRS and YFSETQ. V was clipped by 4 bases and J by 4 bases; unmatched bases: 8. The CDR3 totals 18 residues. CDR3 bases: TGCGCCAGCAGCATCGGGACTAGCGGGAGGAGTAGCACCGGGGAGCTGTTTTTT. It yields the protein CASSIGTSGRSSTGELFF.

This chain links TRBV19 with TRBJ1-1; no clear D gene. The germline V and J ends were trimmed by 3 bases and 0 bases, with 5 bases remaining between them. Germline V gene lookup returns CDR1 LNHDA and CDR2 SQIVND (reference sequence). The CDR3 extends over 13 amino acids. The CDR3 loop is CASSIALNTEAFF. CDR3 in DNA: TGTGCCAGTAGTATCGCCCTGAACACTGAAGCTTTCTTT.

The V call is TRBV28, the J call TRBJ2-1; 10 bases agree with TRBD2. V lost 5 bases and J lost 0; bases outside the gene matches: 4. CDR3 length: 16 residues. The germline V gene has CDR1 MDHEN and CDR2 SYDVKM. In DNA form, the CDR3 reads TGTGCCAGCAGTCGGACTAGCGGAAACTCCTACAATGAGCAGTTCTTC. Its protein is CASSRTSGNSYNEQFF.

The V gene is TRBV30, the J gene TRBJ1-5; D uncertain. V gave up 3 bases and J gave up 9 bases, with 9 bases separating them. The CDR3 is 11 residues long. Germline CDR1 and CDR2: GTSNPN and SVGIG (reference sequence). The CDR3 DNA follows: TGTGCCTGGAGGGGGTCCGGGCCCCAGCATTTT. Translating gives CAWRGSGPQHF.

The V and J genes are TRBV5-1 and TRBJ2-5; 10 bases map to TRBD2. The CDR3 is 16 amino acids. The V and J ends lost 0 bases and 5 bases, in that order; junction bases with no gene match: 7. CDR1 and CDR2 (germline): SGHRS, YFSETQ. CDR3 region: CASSLDGRTSGETQYF. CDR3 in DNA: TGCGCCAGCAGCTTGGATGGGAGGACTAGCGGTGAGACCCAGTACTTC.

V usage is TRBV5-1 and J usage is TRBJ2-1; D is perhaps TRBD1 or TRBD2 (6 bases each). From germline, CDR1 is SGHRS and CDR2 YFSETQ. CDR3 size: 14 residues. V gave up 5 bases and J gave up 7 bases, with 16 bases separating them. The CDR3 nucleotides are TGCGCCAGCAGGGAGGGGGGACTTTTTAATGAGCAGTTCTTC. Residues: CASREGGLFNEQFF.

V and J are TRBV11-3 and TRBJ2-7; 7 nucleotides line up with TRBD1. The length of the CDR3 is 14 residues. CDR1 SGHNT and CDR2 YENEEA come from the germline V gene. V trimming: 3 bases; J trimming: 1 base; junction bases outside the gene matches: 3. The CDR3, as DNA: TGTGCCAGCAGCTTGGGGACAGATTCCTACGAGCAGTACTTC. Its translation: CASSLGTDSYEQYF.

There are a few counts of this clone. This chain links TRBV7-7 with TRBJ2-3; unclear D gene. Germline V lookup: CDR1 SSHAT, CDR2 FNYEAQ (reference sequence). V was trimmed by 3 bases and J by 0 bases, leaving 22 bases between them. There are 19 residues in the CDR3. CDR3 loop: CASSLLALANDRSTDTQYF. The CDR3 DNA follows: TGTGCCAGCAGCTTGCTTGCGTTGGCGAATGATCGTAGCACAGATACGCAGTATTTT.

The rearrangement joins TRBV5-1 to TRBJ2-7; D gene unclear. The germline V and J ends were trimmed by 2 bases and 1 base, with 22 bases remaining between them. The CDR3 covers 18 residues. Germline assignment: CDR1 SGHRS and CDR2 YFSETQ. This CDR3 is CASSFGSWAVRSSYEQYF. In nucleotides, the CDR3 is TGCGCCAGCAGCTTCGGTTCCTGGGCCGTGAGGTCGTCCTACGAGCAGTACTTC.

This clone was observed once. The chain couples TRBV7-4 to TRBJ1-1; D is possibly TRBD1 (6 bases). Trimming cost V 8 bases and J 4 bases, with 14 bases left between them. Germline V gives CDR1 SGHVT, CDR2 SQSDAQ. The CDR3 contains 13 residues. The CDR3 is CASSRTEGTEAFF. As DNA, the CDR3 is TGTGCCAGCTCCCGGACAGAGGGCACTGAAGCTTTCTTT.

As for this clone: The junction differs from germline at one of its ends, possibly a read error. The genes are TRBV15 and TRBJ1-4, with a tentative D call TRBD1 (6 bases). The germline gives CDR1 LNHNV, CDR2 YYDKDF (reference sequence). The CDR3 contains 14 residues. This CDR3 is CATSSGGQYFHRSF. CDR3 nucleotide sequence: TGTGCCACCAGCAGTGGGGGGCAGTATTTTCATCGCTCCTTT.

This chain connects TRBV14 to TRBJ2-1, with D maybe TRBD1 (6 bases). V was clipped by 5 bases and J by 4 bases, with 15 bases between them. CDR1 is SGHDN, CDR2 FVKESK, per germline. CDR3 length: 15 amino acids. CDR3 DNA: TGTGCCAGCAGCGGAAGGGGGTCTGAGTACAATGAGCAGTTCTTC. Translated, it gives CASSGRGSEYNEQFF.

This rearrangement joins TRBV6-8 to TRBJ1-5, with 9 bases that match TRBD1. Unmatched junction bases numbered 12, after V lost 10 bases and J lost 5 bases. The CDR3 has 15 amino acids. Germline V gives CDR1 MNHGY, CDR2 SAAAGT. CDR3 bases: TGTGCCATCAGCTCAGACAGGGGGGGGGATCAGCCCCAGCATTTT. This translates into CAISSDRGGDQPQHF.

For this clone: X shows a residue whose base was not read or is ambiguous. The rearrangement links TRBV6-8 to TRBJ1-4; D remains unclear. The CDR3 totals 13 residues. V lost 5 bases to trimming and J lost 3 bases, with 7 bases between them. Germline V gene sequence: CDR1 MNHGY, CDR2 SAAAGT. The DNA for the CDR3 is TGTGCCAGCAGTCRGGGAGCTAATGAAAAACTGTTTTTT. Protein sequence: CASSXGANEKLFF.

The chain has TRBV18 and TRBJ2-2, with 11 bases matching TRBD2. Losses at the gene ends were 4 bases for V and 4 bases for J; bases not matched to a gene: 11. The CDR3 length is 18 residues. CDR1 is KGHSH and CDR2 is LQKENI in the germline V gene. CDR3: CASSRDLAGGRGTGELFF. In DNA form, the CDR3 reads TGTGCCAGCTCACGGGACCTAGCGGGGGGACGAGGCACCGGGGAGCTGTTTTTT.